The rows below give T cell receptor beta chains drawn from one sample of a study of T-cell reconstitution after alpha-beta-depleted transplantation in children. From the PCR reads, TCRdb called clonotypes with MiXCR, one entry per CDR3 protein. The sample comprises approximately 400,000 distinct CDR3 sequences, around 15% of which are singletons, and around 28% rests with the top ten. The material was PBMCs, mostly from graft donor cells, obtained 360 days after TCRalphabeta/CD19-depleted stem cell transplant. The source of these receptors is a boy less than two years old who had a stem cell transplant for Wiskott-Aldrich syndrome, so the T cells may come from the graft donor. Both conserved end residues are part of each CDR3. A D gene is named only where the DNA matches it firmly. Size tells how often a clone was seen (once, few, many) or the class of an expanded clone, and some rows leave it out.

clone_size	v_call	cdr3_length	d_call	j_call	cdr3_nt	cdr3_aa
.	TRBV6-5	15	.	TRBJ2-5	TGTGCCAGCAGTTACCGGGACCGCTTAGGTGTGGCCCAGTACTTC	CASSYRDRLGVAQYF
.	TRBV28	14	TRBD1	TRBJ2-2	TGTGCCAGCGGGCCGGGACAGGGGATCGGGGAGCTGTTTTTT	CASGPGQGIGELFF
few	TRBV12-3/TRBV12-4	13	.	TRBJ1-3	TGTGCCAGCAGTTGGAGGCAGCCCTTTTCCTCAAATTTT	CASSWRQPFSSNF
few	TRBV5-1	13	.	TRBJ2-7	TGCGCCAGCAGCTTCCCGCCCCGCTACGAGCAGTACTTC	CASSFPPRYEQYF
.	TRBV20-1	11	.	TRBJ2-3	TGCAGTGCTAAGGGAAGGGATACGCAGTATTTT	CSAKGRDTQYF
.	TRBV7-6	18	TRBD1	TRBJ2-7	TGTGCCAGCAGCTACCTCCCTTTAGGGACAGGGCTCTCCTACGAGCAGTACTTC	CASSYLPLGTGLSYEQYF
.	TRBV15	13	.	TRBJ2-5	TGTGCCACCAGCAGGGGACTCCAAGAGACCCAGTACTTC	CATSRGLQETQYF
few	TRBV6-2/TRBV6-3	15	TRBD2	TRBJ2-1	TGTGCCAGCAGTTACTCAGCGGGAGGGCCTAATGAGCAGTTCTTC	CASSYSAGGPNEQFF
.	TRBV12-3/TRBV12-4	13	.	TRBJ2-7	TGTGCCAGCAATCCCGGAGGATTCTACGAGCAGTACTTC	CASNPGGFYEQYF
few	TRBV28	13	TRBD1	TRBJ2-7	TGTGCCAGCAGCTGGGGACAGGGGATCGAGCAGTACTTC	CASSWGQGIEQYF
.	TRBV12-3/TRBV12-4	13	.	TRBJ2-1	TGTGCCAGCAGTTTATTGGGTTTCAATGAGCAGTTCTTC	CASSLLGFNEQFF
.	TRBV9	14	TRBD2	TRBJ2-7	TGTGCCAGCAGCGGCGTAGCGGGACCCTTCGAGCAGTACTTC	CASSGVAGPFEQYF
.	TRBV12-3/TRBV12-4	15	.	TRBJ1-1	TGTGCCAGCAGTTCCGCGACAGGAGCCAACACTGAAGCTTTCTTT	CASSSATGANTEAFF
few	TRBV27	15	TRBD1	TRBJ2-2	TGTGCCAGCAGTTTCCTCAGGGGGCGCGCCGGGGAGCTGTTTTTT	CASSFLRGRAGELFF
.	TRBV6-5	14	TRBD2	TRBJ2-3	TGTGCCAGCAGTTCCATAGCGGGAGCAGATACGCAGTATTTT	CASSSIAGADTQYF
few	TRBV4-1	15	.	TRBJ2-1	TGCGCCAGCAGCCAAGAGGAGACAGTCAAAAATGAGCAGTTCTTC	CASSQEETVKNEQFF
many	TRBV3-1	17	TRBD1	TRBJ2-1	TGTGCCAGCAGCCAAGATGACAGGGTCGGATTTTACAATGAGCAGTTCTTC	CASSQDDRVGFYNEQFF
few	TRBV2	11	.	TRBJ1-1	TGTGCCAGCGGGGGTAACACTGAAGCTTTCTTT	CASGGNTEAFF
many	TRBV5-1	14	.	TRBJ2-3	TGCGCCAGCAGCTTGGACCTTAGCACAGATACGCAGTATTTT	CASSLDLSTDTQYF
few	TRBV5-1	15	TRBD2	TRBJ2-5	TGCGCCAGCAGCGGTAAAGCTAGCGGGTACACGACCCAGTACTTC	CASSGKASGYTTQYF
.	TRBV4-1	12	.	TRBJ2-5	TGCGCCAGCAGCCAAGCGCCACAGGGAAAGTACTTC	CASSQAPQGKYF
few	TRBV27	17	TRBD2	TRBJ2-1	TGTGCCAGCAGTTTTTATGCTAGCGGGAGGTCTTACAATGAGCAGTTCTTC	CASSFYASGRSYNEQFF
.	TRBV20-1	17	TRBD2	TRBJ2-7	TGCAGTGCTAGAGAGGTTGCACTAGCGGGATGGGCCGGCGAGCAGTACTTC	CSAREVALAGWAGEQYF
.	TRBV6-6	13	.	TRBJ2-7	TGTGCCAGCAGTTCCAGGGTACTCTACGAGCAGTACTTC	CASSSRVLYEQYF
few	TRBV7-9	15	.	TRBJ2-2	TGTGCCAGCAGCCACCCGCGAGCGAACACCGGGGAGCTGTTTTTT	CASSHPRANTGELFF
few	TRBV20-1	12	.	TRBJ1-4	TGCAGTGCTCGTGACCCCTCCAGGGGACTGTTTTTT	CSARDPSRGLFF
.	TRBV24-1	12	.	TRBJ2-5	TGTGCCACCGGGGGGAACCAAGAGACCCAGTACTTC	CATGGNQETQYF
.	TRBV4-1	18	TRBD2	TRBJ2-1	TGCGCCAGCAGCCAAGATCAGGGACTAGCGGGCTTCTACAATGAGCAGTTCTTC	CASSQDQGLAGFYNEQFF
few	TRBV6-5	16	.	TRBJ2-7	TGTGCCAGCAGTTACTCGATACAGGCCCTCTCCTACGAGCAGTACTTC	CASSYSIQALSYEQYF
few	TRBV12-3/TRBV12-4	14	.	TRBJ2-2	TGTGCCAGCAGCCCTGACACTTACACCGGGGAGCTGTTTTTT	CASSPDTYTGELFF
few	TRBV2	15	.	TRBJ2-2	TGTGCCAGCAATAGACGGACCCGACACACCGGGGAGCTGTTTTTT	CASNRRTRHTGELFF
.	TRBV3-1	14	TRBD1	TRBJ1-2	TGTGCCAGCAGCCATGGTGGAAGGGACAGGGAAATCCGCTTC	CASSHGGRDREIRF
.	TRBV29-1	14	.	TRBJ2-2	TGCAGCGTTGCATACCGACTGTCGGCCGGGGAGCTGTTTTTT	CSVAYRLSAGELFF
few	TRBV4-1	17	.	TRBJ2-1	TGCGCCAGCAGCCAGACCGGGACCCTGAGCTCCTACAATGAGCAGTTCTTC	CASSQTGTLSSYNEQFF
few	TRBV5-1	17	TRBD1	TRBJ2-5	TGCGCCAGCAGCTTGGAGGGGACAGGGAAGGAGCGAGAGACCCAGTACTTC	CASSLEGTGKERETQYF
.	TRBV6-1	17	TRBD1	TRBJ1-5	TGTGCCAGCAGTGCCGGGACAGGGGGTTTTGCAAGGCAGCCCCAGCATTTT	CASSAGTGGFARQPQHF
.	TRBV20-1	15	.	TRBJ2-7	TGCAGTGCTAGAGCCCATAGGGACTCTCCCTACGAGCAGTACTTC	CSARAHRDSPYEQYF
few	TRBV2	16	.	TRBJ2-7	TGTGCCAGCAGTTTCGACACGGTGGTGGTACCTGACGAGCAGTACTTC	CASSFDTVVVPDEQYF
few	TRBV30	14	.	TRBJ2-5	TGTGCCTGGAGCGTAGGGAGACTTAAAGAGACCCAGTACTTC	CAWSVGRLKETQYF
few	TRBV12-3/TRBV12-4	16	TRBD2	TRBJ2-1	TGTGCCAGCAGTTTAATAGCGGGGTTGGCCTACAATGAGCAGTTCTTC	CASSLIAGLAYNEQFF